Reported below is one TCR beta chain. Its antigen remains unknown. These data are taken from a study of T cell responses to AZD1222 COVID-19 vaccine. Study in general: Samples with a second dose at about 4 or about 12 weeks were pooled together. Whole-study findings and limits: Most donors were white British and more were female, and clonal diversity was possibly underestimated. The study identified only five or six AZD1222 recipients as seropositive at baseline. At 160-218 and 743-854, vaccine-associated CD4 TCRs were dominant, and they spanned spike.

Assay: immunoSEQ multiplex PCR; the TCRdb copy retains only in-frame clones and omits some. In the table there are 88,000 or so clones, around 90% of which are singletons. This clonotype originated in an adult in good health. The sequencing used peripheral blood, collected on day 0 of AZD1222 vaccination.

In DNA form, the CDR3 reads TGTGCCAGCTCACCAGCTCCGGGACAGTCCTACGAGCAGTACTTC. It translates to CASSPAPGQSYEQYF. The genes are TRBV18 and TRBJ2-7, with 7 bases that match TRBD1. The V segment lost 2 bases and the J segment 1 base; nucleotides outside the gene matches: 5. The length of the CDR3 is 15 residues. Germline lookup yields CDR1 KGHSH and CDR2 LQKENI.